The source of this T cell receptor beta chain is a study of spatial heterogeneity in lung cancer. Findings of the study overall: Tumor mutation count correlated with how many alpha and beta TCRs expanded intratumorally.

Every TCR cDNA molecule bore its own unique molecular identifier. MiXCR was run by TCRdb on the 5' RACE reads, yielding one entry per CDR3 protein. The table lists nearly 25,000 distinct CDR3 sequences, around 8.5% of them singletons. The time point here: sample taken at primary tumor resection. Untreated early-stage non-small cell lung cancer patients, around 70 in total, were the donors. Points on this clonotype: Its antigen is not known.

The CDR3 is 14 amino acids. The germline V gene has CDR1 ENHRY and CDR2 SYGVKD. With 6 bases clipped from V and 3 bases from J, the junction kept 3 bases outside the gene matches. This receptor was obtained from a male donor with early-stage non-small cell lung cancer. This chain uses TRBV10-3 with TRBJ2-7; 12 bases fit TRBD1. Sequenced material: lung tumor tissue, taken at surgery. DNA for the CDR3: TGTGCCATCAGGGGGACAGGGGGCCTCTACGAGCAGTACTTC. The encoded protein is CAIRGTGGLYEQYF.